A selection of T cell receptor beta chains follows, all from one sample in a study of T-cell reconstitution after alpha-beta-depleted transplantation in children. TCRdb re-called the PCR reads with MiXCR, one entry per CDR3 protein. The sample includes around 16,000 distinct CDR3 sequences, about 8% seen only once; the top ten take 35% to 40%. The sequencing used PBMCs, mostly from graft donor cells, collected 60 days after TCRalphabeta/CD19-depleted stem cell transplant. The receptors stem from a boy in the first two years of life who had a stem cell transplant for Wiskott-Aldrich syndrome, so the T cells may come from the graft donor. The CDR3 runs from the conserved cysteine through the conserved F or W. D genes are given only for firm matches. Part of the rows lack a size; the others show once, few, many or a class for expanded clones.

>16|few|TRBV9|TRBJ2-1|TRBD2
CASSVSGEAGGFKQFF
TGTGCCAGCAGCGTAAGCGGTGAGGCGGGGGGTTTTAAGCAGTTCTTC
>16|many|TRBV6-1|TRBJ1-5|TRBD1
CASSEGTGQGNQPQHF
TGTGCCAGCAGCGAAGGGACCGGACAGGGTAACCAGCCCCAGCATTTT
>13|many|TRBV24-1|TRBJ2-6|NA
CATRGSGANVLTF
TGTGCCACCAGAGGATCTGGGGCCAACGTCCTGACTTTC
>14|many|TRBV5-1|TRBJ2-6|NA
CASSLDPGANVLTF
TGCGCCAGCAGCTTGGACCCTGGGGCCAACGTCCTGACTTTC
>16|many|TRBV7-9|TRBJ1-1|NA
CASSPDSVFMNTEAFF
TGTGCCAGCAGCCCAGACAGTGTCTTCATGAACACTGAAGCTTTCTTT
>15|few|TRBV4-2|TRBJ2-1|NA
CASSQDGSYDNEQFF
TGTGCCAGCAGCCAAGACGGGAGTTATGACAATGAGCAGTTCTTC
>19|NA|TRBV6-5|TRBJ2-5|TRBD2
CASSYGLAGRTLGKETQYF
TGTGCCAGCAGTTACGGCCTAGCGGGAAGAACCCTCGGGAAAGAGACCCAGTACTTC
>12|many|TRBV20-1|TRBJ2-3|NA
CSTTKGADTQYF
TGCAGTACAACCAAGGGGGCAGATACGCAGTATTTT
>18|NA|TRBV6-5|TRBJ1-3|TRBD1
CASSYSKTRQGAGNTIYF
TGTGCCAGCAGTTACTCTAAAACTCGACAGGGGGCAGGGAACACCATATATTTT
>14|many|TRBV12-3/TRBV12-4|TRBJ1-5|NA
CASSWGGSNQPQHF
TGTGCCAGCAGTTGGGGGGGGAGCAATCAGCCCCAGCATTTT